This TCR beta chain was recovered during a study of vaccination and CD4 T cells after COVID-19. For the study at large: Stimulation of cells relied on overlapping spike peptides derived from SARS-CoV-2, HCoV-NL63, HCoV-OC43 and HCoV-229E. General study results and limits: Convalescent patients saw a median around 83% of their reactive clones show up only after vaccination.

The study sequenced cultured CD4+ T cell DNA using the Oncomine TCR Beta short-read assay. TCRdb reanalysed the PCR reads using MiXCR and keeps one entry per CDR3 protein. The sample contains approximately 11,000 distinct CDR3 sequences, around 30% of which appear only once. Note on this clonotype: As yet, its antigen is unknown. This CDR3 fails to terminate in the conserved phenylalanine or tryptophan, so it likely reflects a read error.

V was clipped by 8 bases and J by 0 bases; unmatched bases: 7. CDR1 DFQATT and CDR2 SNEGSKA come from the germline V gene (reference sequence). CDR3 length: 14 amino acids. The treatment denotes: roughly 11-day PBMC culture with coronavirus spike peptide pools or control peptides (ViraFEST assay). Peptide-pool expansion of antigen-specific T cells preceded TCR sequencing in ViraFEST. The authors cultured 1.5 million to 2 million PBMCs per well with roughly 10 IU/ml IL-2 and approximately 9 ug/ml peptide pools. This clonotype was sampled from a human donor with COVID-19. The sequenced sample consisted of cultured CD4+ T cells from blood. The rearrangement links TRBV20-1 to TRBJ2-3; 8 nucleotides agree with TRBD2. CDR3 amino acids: CSTHSGASTDTQYV. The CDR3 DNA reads TGCAGTACCCATAGCGGGGCGAGCACAGATACGCAGTATGTT.